Listed below are T cell receptor beta chains from one sample, sequenced in a study of T cells after yellow fever vaccination. TCRdb re-called the 5' RACE reads with MiXCR, one entry per CDR3 protein. The sample consists of under 550,000 distinct CDR3 sequences, 20% to 25% of them appearing once. This sample comprised PBMCs, obtained around 3 weeks after the first yellow fever vaccination. These receptors originate from a man aged 18 to 29 who received the YFV17D yellow fever vaccine. CDR3s include the opening cysteine and the closing phenylalanine or tryptophan. Each record gives: D gene, J gene, V gene, clone size, CDR3 DNA, CDR3 protein. A D gene is named only where the DNA matches it firmly. Expanded clones get a size class; other rows say once, few or many, or leave the size out.

.,TRBJ2-7,TRBV20-1,.,TGCAGTGCGAGGATACAGGGTTCTGTGCAGTACTTC,CSARIQGSVQYF
TRBD1,TRBJ2-4,TRBV5-6,.,TGTGCCAGCAGCTTGGGCGAGTGGGGGACAGGAGACTTC,CASSLGEWGTGDF
.,TRBJ1-5,TRBV18,few,TGTGCCAGCTCACCACGGGGGGCGGAAGAGCAGCCCCAGCATTTT,CASSPRGAEEQPQHF
.,TRBJ1-4,TRBV28,.,TGTGCCAGCAGTCCCGGGGGGGAGAAGGAAAAACTGTTTTTT,CASSPGGEKEKLFF
TRBD2,TRBJ2-7,TRBV27,few,TGTGCCAGCAGTGAACTAGCGGGGGGGAACTACGAGCAGTACTTC,CASSELAGGNYEQYF
.,TRBJ2-7,TRBV10-3,few,TGTGCCATCAGTGATACGGCTGGCGAGCAGTACTTC,CAISDTAGEQYF
.,TRBJ2-7,TRBV7-8,.,TGTGCCAGCAGCTTAATAGGAGGGATCCCCTACGAGCAGTACTTC,CASSLIGGIPYEQYF
.,TRBJ2-5,TRBV20-1,many,TGCAGTGATGAGGAGGGAGAGACCCAGTACTTC,CSDEEGETQYF
.,TRBJ2-3,TRBV4-2,few,TGTGCCAGCAGCCAAGTATGGCCGCAGGGAACAGATACGCAGTATTTT,CASSQVWPQGTDTQYF
.,TRBJ2-1,TRBV12-3/TRBV12-4,.,TGTGCCAGCAGTTTAAATTCCGGGGTTCAGCAGTTCTTC,CASSLNSGVQQFF
.,TRBJ1-3,TRBV6-1,.,TGTGCCAGCAGTAAGGGACTCCGCTCTGGAAACACCATATATTTT,CASSKGLRSGNTIYF
.,TRBJ1-1,TRBV15,few,TGTGCCACCCAACCCGCGGTAGGAACGAACACTGAAGCTTTCTTT,CATQPAVGTNTEAFF
TRBD1,TRBJ2-7,TRBV5-5,few,TGTGCCAGCAGCGAGGACAGGGAAGCGTGGTTCGAGCAGTACTTC,CASSEDREAWFEQYF